The 31 T cell receptor beta chains listed next were all sequenced from one sample in a study of cytomegalovirus exposure and HLA in healthy donors. In the PCR, 60 Vbeta and 13 Jbeta primers were used. Repertoires were generated with immunoSEQ multiplex PCR, while TCRdb's copy carries only in-frame clones and drops some. The sample has roughly 150,000 clones, 70% seen once. The sample taken for sequencing was PBMCs. The receptors here all came from a woman in her sixties in good health and CMV-seropositive.

The chain employs TRBV6-5 and TRBJ1-2, with TRBD1 as a possible D gene (6 bases). The V and J ends lost 6 bases and 2 bases respectively, with 16 bases between them. Germline V CDR1 and CDR2: MNHEY, SVGAGI. This CDR3 is 15 amino acids long. The CDR3 bases are TGTGCCAGCAGGGTCTACAGGGAAGGGAACTATGGCTACACCTTC. Its protein product is CASRVYREGNYGYTF.

The chain couples TRBV6-5 to TRBJ1-4; possibly TRBD1 for D (5 bases). The CDR3 length is 11 residues. The germline gives CDR1 MNHEY, CDR2 SVGAGI. Trimming removed 6 bases from V and 13 bases from J, with 12 bases in between. The CDR3: CASSSGFTLFF. In nucleotides, the CDR3 is TGTGCCAGCAGCTCAGGGTTCACACTGTTTTTT.

This clone was counted only a few times. This chain uses TRBV28 with TRBJ2-6, with D unresolved. This CDR3 has 13 residues. In germline, CDR1 is MDHEN, CDR2 SYDVKM. Trimming took 10 bases from V and 2 from J, leaving 9 bases between them. Written as DNA, the CDR3 is TGTGCCACCCAGGTCCCTGGGGCCAACGTCCTGACTTTC. This sequence encodes CATQVPGANVLTF.

This clone was seen just once. CDR3 residues: CASSLRGQGALDTGELFF. Here the CDR3 DNA reads TGTGCCAGCAGCTTACGCGGACAGGGGGCATTAGACACCGGGGAGCTGTTTTTT. The chain joins TRBV7-3 to TRBJ2-2; TRBD1 aligns across 11 bases. Germline CDR1 is SGHTA and CDR2 is FQGTGA. J gave up 3 bases and V 2 bases, and 8 bases lay outside the gene matches. The length of the CDR3 is 18 residues.

The V gene is TRBV6-1, the J gene TRBJ2-3; tentative D call: TRBD2 (5 bases). Germline assignment: CDR1 MNHNS and CDR2 SASEGT. The CDR3 length is 14 residues. The ends were cut back, 2 bases at V and 2 bases at J, with 8 bases in the middle. CDR3 bases: TGTGCCAGCAGTGAACGAGGGATCACAGATACGCAGTATTTT. It translates to CASSERGITDTQYF.

Only one count was recorded for this clone. The chain uses TRBV6-6 and TRBJ2-7; D is uncertain. The V gene lost 6 bases and the J gene lost 1 base, with 10 bases spanning the gap. The CDR3 runs to 13 residues. Looked up from germline, CDR1 is MNHNY and CDR2 is SVGAGI (reference sequence). CDR3 amino acids: CASSYRDSYEQYF. The CDR3 DNA reads as TGTGCCAGCAGCTACAGAGATTCCTACGAGCAGTACTTC.

The chain couples TRBV28 to TRBJ2-7; D possibly corresponds to TRBD1 (5 bases). This CDR3 contains 17 residues. Germline loops: CDR1 MDHEN, CDR2 SYDVKM. Trimming pared 3 bases from V and 0 bases from J, leaving 18 bases between. The CDR3 sequence: CASSFQLDMASSYEQYF. The CDR3 DNA reads TGTGCCAGCAGTTTCCAGCTGGACATGGCGAGCTCCTACGAGCAGTACTTC.

This clone was counted between two and nine times. V and J are TRBV11-2 and TRBJ2-2, with 7 bases lining up with TRBD1. There are 14 residues in the CDR3. Germline V lookup: CDR1 SGHAT, CDR2 FQNNGV. The junction had 9 bases not matched to a gene; V was cut back by 6 bases and J by 8 bases. CDR3 sequence: CASSKQGLAGELFF. CDR3 nucleotide sequence: TGTGCCAGCAGTAAACAGGGGTTGGCGGGGGAGCTGTTTTTT.

The chain combines TRBV2 with TRBJ1-1; 8 nucleotides align to TRBD1. Germline CDR1 is SNHLY and CDR2 is FYNNEI. The CDR3 runs to 16 residues. V trimming: 4 bases; J trimming: 5 bases; junction bases outside the gene matches: 12. CDR3 amino acids: CASSVEGQDPITEAFF. CDR3 coding DNA: TGTGCCAGCAGTGTAGAGGGACAGGACCCTATTACTGAAGCTTTCTTT. The full variable domain, with the rest looked up from reference TRBV2 and TRBJ1-1, is EPEVTQTPSHQVTQMGQEVILRCVPISNHLYFYWYRQILGQKVEFLVSFYNNEISEKSEIFDDQFSVERPDGSNFTLKIRSTKLEDSAMYFCASSVEGQDPITEAFFGQGTRLTVV.

The chain couples TRBV7-3 to TRBJ2-7, with 8 nucleotides matching TRBD1. Germline values: CDR1 SGHTA, CDR2 FQGTGA. The CDR3 length is 13 residues. The J segment lost 6 bases and the V segment lost 3 bases, leaving 4 bases of the junction unmatched. The CDR3 bases are TGTGCCAGCAGCTTCGGACAGGGCACCGAGCAGTACTTC. This translates into CASSFGQGTEQYF.

This rearrangement joins TRBV27 to TRBJ1-2; D is perhaps TRBD1 (5 bases). V was trimmed by 4 bases and J by 4 bases, leaving 22 bases between them. The germline CDR1 and CDR2 sequences are MNHEY and SMNVEV (reference sequence). The CDR3 covers 17 residues. The CDR3 sequence is CASSSQSQVGPLYGYTF. CDR3 sequence (DNA): TGTGCCAGCAGTTCCCAGTCACAGGTGGGGCCTCTCTATGGCTACACCTTC.

The chain recombines TRBV2 with TRBJ2-5, with 12 bases that match TRBD2. Germline V gives CDR1 SNHLY, CDR2 FYNNEI. V dropped 6 bases and J dropped 4; count of bases not matched to a gene: 6. This CDR3 is built from 15 residues. CDR3 in DNA: TGTGCCAGCAGCAAAGAGGGACTAGCGGGAGAGACCCAGTACTTC. Its protein is CASSKEGLAGETQYF.

CDR3 sequence reads: CASTWGGGSDTQYF. The CDR3 bases are TGTGCCAGTACCTGGGGCGGGGGGAGTGATACGCAGTATTTT. The chain links TRBV19 to TRBJ2-3; 8 nucleotides line up with TRBD2. Losses at the gene ends were 7 bases for V and 6 bases for J; bases not matched to a gene: 9. This CDR3 region has 14 residues. Per the germline V gene, CDR1 is LNHDA and CDR2 is SQIVND (reference sequence).

The chain has TRBV25-1 and TRBJ1-3; D is possibly TRBD1 (6 bases). The CDR3 is 16 residues long. Per germline, CDR1 MGHDK and CDR2 SYGVNS. V was pared by 1 base and J by 8 bases, with 18 bases between. The CDR3 nucleotides read TGTGCCAGCAGTGAATCGGTGGCGGGGGGCATGGACACCATATATTTT. It codes for CASSESVAGGMDTIYF.

V gene TRBV6-5 combines with J gene TRBJ2-2; no definite D call. Trimming cost V 4 bases and J 7 bases, with 7 bases left between them. The CDR3 contains 12 residues. Germline-derived CDR1 and CDR2 are MNHEY and SVGAGI. In nucleotides, the CDR3 is TGTGCCAGCAGTTTTAGTTTCGGGGAGCTGTTTTTT. This translates into CASSFSFGELFF.

V and J are TRBV9 and TRBJ2-1, with 7 nucleotides matching TRBD2. This CDR3 is built from 15 residues. Germline-derived CDR1 and CDR2 are SGDLS and YYNGEE. J was trimmed by 4 bases and V by 3 bases; bases with no gene match: 7. CDR3 loop: CASSASSGPYNEQFF. DNA for the CDR3: TGTGCCAGCAGCGCCTCTAGCGGACCGTACAATGAGCAGTTCTTC.

This clone occurred once. This chain uses TRBV7-9 with TRBJ1-4; 7 bases line up with TRBD1. The CDR3 runs 15 residues. V lost 5 bases, J lost 3 bases, and 6 bases stayed unmatched. Per the germline V gene, CDR1 is SEHNR and CDR2 is FQNEAQ (reference sequence). CDR3 sequence (DNA): TGTGCCAGCAGCCTGGGGGACAGTCCTAATGAAAAACTGTTTTTT. It specifies CASSLGDSPNEKLFF.

The V gene is TRBV5-1, the J gene TRBJ1-1; tentative D call: TRBD1 (6 bases). The germline gives CDR1 SGHRS, CDR2 YFSETQ. V lost 4 bases to trimming and J lost 0 bases, with 19 bases between them. The CDR3 spans 17 residues. Here the CDR3 reads CASSQGIGQAVNTEAFF. In DNA, the CDR3 is TGCGCCAGCAGCCAGGGGATCGGGCAGGCAGTGAACACTGAAGCTTTCTTT.

This rearrangement joins TRBV9 to TRBJ2-7, with a possible D match to TRBD1 (6 bases). CDR1 and CDR2 from the germline V gene are SGDLS and YYNGEE. Trimming took off 0 bases at V and 4 bases at J, with 8 bases between the two ends. This CDR3 comprises 13 residues. The CDR3 here is CASSVGGQYEQYF. CDR3 nucleotide sequence: TGTGCCAGCAGCGTAGGGGGACAATACGAGCAGTACTTC.

The gene calls are TRBV28 and TRBJ2-7, with 7 bases lining up with TRBD2. With 6 bases clipped from V and 7 bases from J, the junction kept 12 bases outside the gene matches. This CDR3 has 14 residues. Germline V gives CDR1 MDHEN, CDR2 SYDVKM. The CDR3 DNA reads as TGTGCCAGCAGGGCCCCCCGGGAGGCGAAAGAGCAGTACTTC. It is translated as CASRAPREAKEQYF.

This clone was seen only a few times. V gene TRBV19 combines with J gene TRBJ2-3, with 10 bases identical to TRBD1. With 8 bases clipped from V and 6 bases from J, the junction kept 8 bases outside the gene matches. Germline V gene sequence: CDR1 LNHDA, CDR2 SQIVND (reference sequence). The CDR3 consists of 14 residues. This chain's CDR3 is CASAGQGFEDTQYF. The CDR3 nucleotides read TGTGCCAGTGCGGGACAGGGGTTTGAGGATACGCAGTATTTT.

This clone was seen a few times. The rearrangement joins TRBV10-3 to TRBJ1-2, with D maybe TRBD1 (5 bases). The V end was cut by 10 bases, the J end by 4 bases, with 16 bases between. The CDR3 is 13 residues long. Germline V gene data show CDR1 as ENHRY and CDR2 as SYGVKD. The CDR3 DNA is TGTGCCACTAGAGCGGGGCTCGGCTATGGCTACACCTTC. It translates to CATRAGLGYGYTF.

The V and J genes are TRBV10-3 and TRBJ2-2, with TRBD2 matching over 16 bases. Germline V gene data show CDR1 as ENHRY and CDR2 as SYGVKD. The ends lost 10 bases at V and 6 bases at J; junction bases unmatched: 8. There are 16 residues in the CDR3. The CDR3 nucleotides read TGTGCCACCTCGGGACTAGCGGGAGGGCCCCCCGGGGAGCTGTTTTTT. Protein product: CATSGLAGGPPGELFF.

This chain connects TRBV25-1 to TRBJ2-5, with 9 bases aligning to TRBD2. The V gene end was trimmed by 3 bases and the J gene end by 3 bases; junction bases not matched to a gene: 5. The germline gives CDR1 MGHDK, CDR2 SYGVNS. CDR3 length: 15 amino acids. As DNA, the CDR3 is TGTGCCAGCAGTGATCAGCGGGGGGTAAAAGAGACCCAGTACTTC. Translation: CASSDQRGVKETQYF.

The chain has TRBV5-1 and TRBJ2-7; the match to TRBD1 covers 9 bases. Germline V CDR1 and CDR2: SGHRS, YFSETQ. This CDR3 spans 15 amino acids. V gave up 3 bases and J gave up 6 bases; unmatched junction bases: 10. The CDR3 coding sequence is TGCGCCAGCAGCTCGTCCGGGACAGGGATGGGCGAGCAGTACTTC. It codes for CASSSSGTGMGEQYF.

V usage is TRBV14 and J usage is TRBJ2-3, with D unclear. V was pared by 1 base and J by 3 bases, with 5 bases between. This CDR3 comprises 13 residues. Germline V CDR1 and CDR2: SGHDN, FVKESK. CDR3 amino acids: CASSQGLTDTQYF. The CDR3 nucleotides are TGTGCCAGCAGCCAAGGTCTAACAGATACGCAGTATTTT. The full variable domain, completed using reference TRBV14 and TRBJ2-3, is EAGVTQFPSHSVIEKGQTVTLRCDPISGHDNLYWYRRVMGKEIKFLLHFVKESKQDESGMPNNRFLAERTGGTYSTLKVQPAELEDSGVYFCASSQGLTDTQYFGPGTRLTVL.

The chain couples TRBV30 to TRBJ1-5; a possible D gene is TRBD1 (5 bases). The CDR3 loop spans 13 amino acids. Germline V gives CDR1 GTSNPN, CDR2 SVGIG (reference sequence). Trimming took 1 base from V and 5 from J, leaving 9 bases between them. The CDR3 sequence is CAWSGGWDQPQHF. CDR3 coding DNA: TGTGCCTGGAGTGGGGGCTGGGATCAGCCCCAGCATTTT. The full variable domain, rest sourced from reference TRBV30 and TRBJ1-5, is SQTIHQWPATLVQPVGSPLSLECTVEGTSNPNLYWYRQAAGRGLQLLFYSVGIGQISSEVPQNLSASRPQDRQFILSSKKLLLSDSGFYLCAWSGGWDQPQHFGDGTRLSIL.

The chain recombines TRBV10-2 with TRBJ1-1; possibly TRBD1 for D (6 bases). Trimming took 4 bases from V and 1 from J, leaving 10 bases between them. This CDR3 has 14 amino acids. The germline gives CDR1 WSHSY, CDR2 SAAADI. CDR3 DNA sequence: TGCGCCAGCAGTGTCAGGGGCCAGAACACTGAAGCTTTCTTT. It is translated as CASSVRGQNTEAFF.

V usage is TRBV5-6 and J usage is TRBJ1-5; 8 nucleotides match TRBD1. CDR3 length: 14 amino acids. Trimming at V came to 3 bases and at J to 7 bases, leaving 6 bases not matched to a gene. The V gene's germline CDR1 is SGHDT and CDR2 YYEEEE. DNA of the CDR3: TGTGCCAGCAGCTACAGGGGGACAAGCCAGCCCCAGCATTTT. Translation: CASSYRGTSQPQHF.

V usage is TRBV6-4 and J usage is TRBJ1-5, with 8 bases matching TRBD1. The trim removed 3 bases at V and 2 bases at J, leaving 9 bases unmatched. The CDR3 loop spans 17 amino acids. CDR1 and CDR2 from the germline V gene are MRHNA and SNTAGT. CDR3 sequence reads: CASSDAQGELGNQPQHF. The CDR3 nucleotides are TGTGCCAGCAGTGATGCACAGGGGGAGCTGGGCAATCAGCCCCAGCATTTT.

The table lists this clone with a count of one. The CDR3 region is CATSPSRGGQFF. CDR3 nucleotides: TGTGCCACCAGCCCTAGTCGGGGGGGGCAGTTCTTC. This rearrangement joins TRBV15 to TRBJ2-1, with 8 bases fitting TRBD2. This CDR3 spans 12 amino acids. From germline, CDR1 is LNHNV and CDR2 YYDKDF (reference sequence). With 5 bases clipped from V and 12 bases from J, the junction kept 6 bases outside the gene matches.